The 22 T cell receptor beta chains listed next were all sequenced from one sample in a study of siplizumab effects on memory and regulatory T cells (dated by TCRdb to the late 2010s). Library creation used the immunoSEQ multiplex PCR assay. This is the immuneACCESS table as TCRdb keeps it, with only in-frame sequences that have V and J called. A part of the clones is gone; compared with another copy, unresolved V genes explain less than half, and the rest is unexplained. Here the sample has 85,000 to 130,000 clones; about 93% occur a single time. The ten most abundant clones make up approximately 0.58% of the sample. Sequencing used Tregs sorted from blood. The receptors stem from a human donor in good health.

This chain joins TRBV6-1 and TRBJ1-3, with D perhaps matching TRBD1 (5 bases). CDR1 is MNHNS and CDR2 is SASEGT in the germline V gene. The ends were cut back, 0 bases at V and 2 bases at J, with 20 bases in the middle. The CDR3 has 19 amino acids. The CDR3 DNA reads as TGTGCCAGCAGTGAAGCGGGCGCCCTGGGGCAGCGAACTGGAAACACCATATATTTT. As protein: CASSEAGALGQRTGNTIYF.

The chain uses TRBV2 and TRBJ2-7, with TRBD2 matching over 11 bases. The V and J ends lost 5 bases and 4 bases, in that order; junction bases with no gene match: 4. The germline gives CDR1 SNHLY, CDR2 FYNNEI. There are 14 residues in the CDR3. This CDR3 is CASSSGTSGYEQYF. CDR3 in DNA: TGTGCCAGCAGTTCCGGGACTAGCGGATACGAGCAGTACTTC.

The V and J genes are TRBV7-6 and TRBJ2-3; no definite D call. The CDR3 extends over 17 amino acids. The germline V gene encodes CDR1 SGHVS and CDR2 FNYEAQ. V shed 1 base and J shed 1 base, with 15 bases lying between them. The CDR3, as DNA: TGTGCCAGCAGCTTAGTTGCTAGTCTGTTGGGCACAGATACGCAGTATTTT. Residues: CASSLVASLLGTDTQYF. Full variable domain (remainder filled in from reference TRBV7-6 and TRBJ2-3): GAGVSQSPRYKVTKRGQDVALRCDPISGHVSLYWYRQALGQGPEFLTYFNYEAQQDKSGLPNDRFSAERPEGSISTLTIQRTEQRDSAMYRCASSLVASLLGTDTQYFGPGTRLTVL.

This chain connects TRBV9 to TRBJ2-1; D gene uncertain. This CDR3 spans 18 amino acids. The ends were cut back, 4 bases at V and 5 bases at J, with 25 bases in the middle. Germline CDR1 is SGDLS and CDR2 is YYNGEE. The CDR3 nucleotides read TGTGCCAGCAGCCCATCAGTGGGTTACCCCCACGGTCACAATGAGCAGTTCTTC. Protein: CASSPSVGYPHGHNEQFF.

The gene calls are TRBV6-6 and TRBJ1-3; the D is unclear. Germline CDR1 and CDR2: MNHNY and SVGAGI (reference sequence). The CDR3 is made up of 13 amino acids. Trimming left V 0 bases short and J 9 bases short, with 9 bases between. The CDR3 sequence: CASSYSKSGTIYF. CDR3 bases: TGTGCCAGCAGTTACTCGAAGTCTGGCACCATATATTTT.

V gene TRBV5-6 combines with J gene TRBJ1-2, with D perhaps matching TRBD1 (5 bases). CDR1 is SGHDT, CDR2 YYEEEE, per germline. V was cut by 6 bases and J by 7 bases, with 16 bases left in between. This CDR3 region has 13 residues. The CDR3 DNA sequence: TGTGCCAGCACAATCGGGGCAGTAGGTGGCTACACCTTC. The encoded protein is CASTIGAVGGYTF.

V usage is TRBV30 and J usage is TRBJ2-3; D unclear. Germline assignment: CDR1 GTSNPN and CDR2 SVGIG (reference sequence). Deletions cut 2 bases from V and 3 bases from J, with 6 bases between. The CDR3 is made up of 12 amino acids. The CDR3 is CAWSPRTDTQYF. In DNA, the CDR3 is TGTGCCTGGAGTCCCCGGACAGATACGCAGTATTTT.

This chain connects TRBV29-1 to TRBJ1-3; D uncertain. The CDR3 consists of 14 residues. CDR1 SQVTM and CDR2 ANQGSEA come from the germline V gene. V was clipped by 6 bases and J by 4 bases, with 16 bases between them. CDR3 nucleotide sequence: TGCAGCGTCCAAGACCCGGCGGGAGGAAACACCATATATTTT. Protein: CSVQDPAGGNTIYF.

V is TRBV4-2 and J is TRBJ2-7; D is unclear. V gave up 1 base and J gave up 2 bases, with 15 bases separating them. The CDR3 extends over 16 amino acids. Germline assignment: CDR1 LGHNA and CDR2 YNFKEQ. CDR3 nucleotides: TGTGCCAGCAGCCAAGTTTATGGGCAGGAAGCCTACGAGCAGTACTTC. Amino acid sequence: CASSQVYGQEAYEQYF.

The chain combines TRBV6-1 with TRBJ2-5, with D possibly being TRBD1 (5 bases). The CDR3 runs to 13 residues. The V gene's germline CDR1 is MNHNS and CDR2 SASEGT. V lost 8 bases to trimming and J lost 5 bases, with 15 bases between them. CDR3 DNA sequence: TGTGCCAGCCTAGGTCAGGGATTGGAGACCCAGTACTTC. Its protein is CASLGQGLETQYF.

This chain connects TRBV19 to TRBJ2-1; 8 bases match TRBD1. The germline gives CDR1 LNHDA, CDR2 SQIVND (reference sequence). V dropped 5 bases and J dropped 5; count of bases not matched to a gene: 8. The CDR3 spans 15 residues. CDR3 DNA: TGTGCCAGTAGTTCAAACAGGGGGTACAACAATGAGCAGTTCTTC. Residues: CASSSNRGYNNEQFF.

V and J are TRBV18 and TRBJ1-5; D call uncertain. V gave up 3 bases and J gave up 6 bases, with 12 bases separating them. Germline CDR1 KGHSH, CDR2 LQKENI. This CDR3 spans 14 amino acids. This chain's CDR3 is CASSPGRAPQPQHF. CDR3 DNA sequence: TGTGCCAGCTCACCGGGCCGGGCCCCTCAGCCCCAGCATTTT.

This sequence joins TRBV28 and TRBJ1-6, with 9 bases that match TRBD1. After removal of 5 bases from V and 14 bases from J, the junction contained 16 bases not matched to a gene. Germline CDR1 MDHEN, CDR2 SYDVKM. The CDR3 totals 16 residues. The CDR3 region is CASSGLFGTGRSTLHF. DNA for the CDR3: TGTGCCAGCAGTGGTTTATTTGGGACAGGGAGGTCGACCCTCCACTTT.

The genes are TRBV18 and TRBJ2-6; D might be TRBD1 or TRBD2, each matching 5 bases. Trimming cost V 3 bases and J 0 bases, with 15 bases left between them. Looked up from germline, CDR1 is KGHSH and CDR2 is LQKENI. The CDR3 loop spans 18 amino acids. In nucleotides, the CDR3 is TGTGCCAGCTCACCGGTGGGACCGCTCTTCTCTGGGGCCAACGTCCTGACTTTC. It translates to CASSPVGPLFSGANVLTF.

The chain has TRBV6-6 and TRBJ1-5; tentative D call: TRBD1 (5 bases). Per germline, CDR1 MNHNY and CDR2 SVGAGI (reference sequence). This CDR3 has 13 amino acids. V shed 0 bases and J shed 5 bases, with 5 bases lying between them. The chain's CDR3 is CASSYSGDQPQHF. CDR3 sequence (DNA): TGTGCCAGCAGTTACTCGGGGGATCAGCCCCAGCATTTT.

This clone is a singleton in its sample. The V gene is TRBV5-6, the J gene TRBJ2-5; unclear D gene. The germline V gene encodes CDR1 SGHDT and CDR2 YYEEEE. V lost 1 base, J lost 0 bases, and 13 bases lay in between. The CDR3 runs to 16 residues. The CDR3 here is CASSLLRNRYQETQYF. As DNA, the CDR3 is TGTGCCAGCAGCTTGCTCCGAAACCGATACCAAGAGACCCAGTACTTC.

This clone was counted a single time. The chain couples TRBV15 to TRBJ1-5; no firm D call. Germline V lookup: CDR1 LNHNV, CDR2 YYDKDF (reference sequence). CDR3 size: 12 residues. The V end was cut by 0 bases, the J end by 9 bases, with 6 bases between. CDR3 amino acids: CATSRDFMPQHF. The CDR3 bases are TGTGCCACCAGCAGAGATTTCATGCCCCAGCATTTT.

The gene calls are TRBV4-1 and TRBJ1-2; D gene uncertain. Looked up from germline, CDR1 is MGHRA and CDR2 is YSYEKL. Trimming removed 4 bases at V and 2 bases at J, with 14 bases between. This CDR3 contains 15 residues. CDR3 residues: CASSPSPIPNYGYTF. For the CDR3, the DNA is TGCGCCAGCAGCCCGTCGCCCATCCCGAACTATGGCTACACCTTC.

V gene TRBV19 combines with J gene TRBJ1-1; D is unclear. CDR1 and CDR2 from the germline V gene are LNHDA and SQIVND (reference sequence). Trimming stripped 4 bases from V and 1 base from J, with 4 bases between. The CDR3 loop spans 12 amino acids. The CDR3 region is CASSTWNTEAFF. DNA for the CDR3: TGTGCCAGTAGTACCTGGAACACTGAAGCTTTCTTT.

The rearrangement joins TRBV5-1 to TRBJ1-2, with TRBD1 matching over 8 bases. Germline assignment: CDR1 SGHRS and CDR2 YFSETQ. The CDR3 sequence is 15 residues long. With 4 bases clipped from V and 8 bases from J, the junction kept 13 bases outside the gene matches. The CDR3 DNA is TGCGCCAGCAGCCTGAACGTCGGACAGGGCGGCGGCTACACCTTC. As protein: CASSLNVGQGGGYTF.

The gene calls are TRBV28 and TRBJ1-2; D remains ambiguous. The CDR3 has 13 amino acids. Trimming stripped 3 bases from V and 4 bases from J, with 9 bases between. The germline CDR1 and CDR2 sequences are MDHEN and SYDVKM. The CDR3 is CASSLEGSYGYTF. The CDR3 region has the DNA TGTGCCAGCAGTTTGGAAGGGTCCTATGGCTACACCTTC.

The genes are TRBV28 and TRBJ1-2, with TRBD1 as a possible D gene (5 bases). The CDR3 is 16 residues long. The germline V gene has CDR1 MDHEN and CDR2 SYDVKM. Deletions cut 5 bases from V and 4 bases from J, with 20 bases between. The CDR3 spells CASSKVNRLGTYGYTF. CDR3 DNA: TGTGCCAGCAGTAAAGTAAACAGGCTGGGGACCTATGGCTACACCTTC.